Detailed here is one T cell receptor (beta chain). This sample is drawn from a study of cytomegalovirus exposure and HLA in healthy donors. Looking at the study overall: Among 398 genotyped donors, 65% to 90% fell in the Caucasian-associated ancestry cluster.

PCR primers comprised 60 Vbeta and 13 Jbeta primers. Generated by immunoSEQ multiplex PCR, the TCRdb table keeps only in-frame clones and is missing some. The sample has 100,000 to 150,000 clones. The sequenced sample consisted of PBMCs. This sequence was found in a man aged 18 to 29 in good health and CMV-seronegative.

The CDR3 sequence: CASSRELNTEAFF. The CDR3 DNA sequence: TGCGCCAGCAGCCGAGAACTGAACACTGAAGCTTTCTTT. The chain joins TRBV5-1 to TRBJ1-1; D gene ambiguous. Trimming pared 4 bases from V and 0 bases from J, leaving 7 bases between. Per germline, CDR1 SGHRS and CDR2 YFSETQ. CDR3 size: 13 residues.